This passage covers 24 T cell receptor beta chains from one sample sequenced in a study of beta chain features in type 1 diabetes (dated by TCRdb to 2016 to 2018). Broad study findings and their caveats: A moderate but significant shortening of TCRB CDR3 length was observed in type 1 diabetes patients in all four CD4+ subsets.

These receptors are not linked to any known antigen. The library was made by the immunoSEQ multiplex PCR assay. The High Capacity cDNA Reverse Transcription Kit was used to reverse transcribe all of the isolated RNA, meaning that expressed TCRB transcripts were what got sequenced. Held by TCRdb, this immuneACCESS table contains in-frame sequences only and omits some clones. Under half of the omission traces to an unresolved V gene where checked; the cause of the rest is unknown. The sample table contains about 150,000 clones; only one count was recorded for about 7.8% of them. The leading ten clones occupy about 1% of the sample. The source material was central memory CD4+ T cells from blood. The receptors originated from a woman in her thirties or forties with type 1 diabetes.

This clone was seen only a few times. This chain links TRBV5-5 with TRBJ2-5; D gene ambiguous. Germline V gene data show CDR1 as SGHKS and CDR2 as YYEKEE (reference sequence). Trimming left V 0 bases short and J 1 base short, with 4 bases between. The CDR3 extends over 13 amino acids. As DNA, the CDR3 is TGTGCCAGCAGCTTGGTCTTCCAAGAGACCCAGTACTTC. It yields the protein CASSLVFQETQYF.

The CDR3 DNA reads TGTGCCAGCAGCCAAGGAGTGGCGGCCGGGGAGCTGTTTTTT. Its translation is CASSQGVAAGELFF. V is TRBV14 and J is TRBJ2-2; D call uncertain. The CDR3 has 14 amino acids. The V and J ends lost 1 base and 6 bases respectively, with 9 bases between them. From germline, CDR1 is SGHDN and CDR2 FVKESK.

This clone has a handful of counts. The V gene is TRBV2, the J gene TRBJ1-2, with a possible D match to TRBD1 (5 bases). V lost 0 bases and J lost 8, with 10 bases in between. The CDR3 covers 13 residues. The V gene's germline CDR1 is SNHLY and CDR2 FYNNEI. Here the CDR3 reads CASSEARRVGYTF. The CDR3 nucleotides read TGTGCCAGCAGTGAAGCGCGCAGGGTGGGCTACACCTTC.

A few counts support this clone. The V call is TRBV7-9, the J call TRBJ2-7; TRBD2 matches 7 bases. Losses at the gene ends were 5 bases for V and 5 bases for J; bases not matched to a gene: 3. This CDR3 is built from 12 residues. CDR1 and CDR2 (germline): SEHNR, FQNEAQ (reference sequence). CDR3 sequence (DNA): TGTGCCAGCAGCCAGAGCGGGGACGAGCAGTACTTC. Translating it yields CASSQSGDEQYF.

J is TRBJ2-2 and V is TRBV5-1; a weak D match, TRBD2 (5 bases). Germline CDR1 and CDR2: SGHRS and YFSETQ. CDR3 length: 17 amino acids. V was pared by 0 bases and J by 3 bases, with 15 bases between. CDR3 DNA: TGCGCCAGCAGCTTGGAGGGCGGGCCGCAGCACACCGGGGAGCTGTTTTTT. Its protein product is CASSLEGGPQHTGELFF.

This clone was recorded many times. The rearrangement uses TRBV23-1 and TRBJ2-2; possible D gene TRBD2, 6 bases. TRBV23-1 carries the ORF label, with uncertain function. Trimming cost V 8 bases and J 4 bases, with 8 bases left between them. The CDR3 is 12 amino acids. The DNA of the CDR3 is TGCGCCAGCGGGGGAGGCACCGGGGAGCTGTTTTTT. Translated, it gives CASGGGTGELFF.

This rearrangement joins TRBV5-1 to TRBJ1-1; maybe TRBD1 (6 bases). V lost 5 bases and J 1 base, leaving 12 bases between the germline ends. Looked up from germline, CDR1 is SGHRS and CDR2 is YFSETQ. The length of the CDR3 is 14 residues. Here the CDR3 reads CASSQGPGNTEAFF. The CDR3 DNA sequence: TGCGCCAGCAGTCAGGGGCCGGGGAACACTGAAGCTTTCTTT.

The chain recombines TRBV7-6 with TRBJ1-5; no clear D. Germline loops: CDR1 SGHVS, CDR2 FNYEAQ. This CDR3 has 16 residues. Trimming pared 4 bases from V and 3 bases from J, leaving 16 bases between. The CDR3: CASSSQPGYLNQPQHF. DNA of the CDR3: TGTGCCAGCAGCTCCCAGCCGGGGTACCTCAATCAGCCCCAGCATTTT.

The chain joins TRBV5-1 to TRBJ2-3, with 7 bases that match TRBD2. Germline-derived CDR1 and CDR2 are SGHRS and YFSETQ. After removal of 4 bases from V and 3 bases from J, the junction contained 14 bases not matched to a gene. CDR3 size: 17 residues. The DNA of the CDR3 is TGCGCCAGCAGCCCTAACCTCGGGCAGCGGGGAACAGATACGCAGTATTTT. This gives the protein CASSPNLGQRGTDTQYF.

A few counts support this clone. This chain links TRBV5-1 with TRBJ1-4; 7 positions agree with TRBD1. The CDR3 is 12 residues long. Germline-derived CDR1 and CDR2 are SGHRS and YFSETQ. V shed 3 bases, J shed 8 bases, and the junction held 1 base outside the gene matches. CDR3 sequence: CASSSDREKLFF. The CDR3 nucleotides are TGCGCCAGCAGCTCGGACAGGGAAAAACTGTTTTTT.

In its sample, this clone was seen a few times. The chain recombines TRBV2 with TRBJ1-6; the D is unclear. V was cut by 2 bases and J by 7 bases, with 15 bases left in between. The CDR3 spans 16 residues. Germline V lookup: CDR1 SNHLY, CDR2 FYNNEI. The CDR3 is CASSEWEVRVNSPLHF. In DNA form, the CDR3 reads TGTGCCAGCAGTGAATGGGAGGTCCGGGTCAATTCACCCCTCCACTTT.

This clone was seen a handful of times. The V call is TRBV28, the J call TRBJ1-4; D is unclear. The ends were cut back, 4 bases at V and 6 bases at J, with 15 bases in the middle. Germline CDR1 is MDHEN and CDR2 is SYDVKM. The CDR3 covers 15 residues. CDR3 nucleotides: TGTGCCAGCAGTTCCGACTTCAGTTTGGATGAAAAACTGTTTTTT. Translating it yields CASSSDFSLDEKLFF.

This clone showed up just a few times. CDR3 DNA sequence: TGTGCCAGCAGCACGGACAGATATCAGCCCCAGCATTTT. It encodes CASSTDRYQPQHF. The V call is TRBV7-2, the J call TRBJ1-5, with D tentatively TRBD1 (6 bases). V was trimmed by 5 bases and J by 5 bases, leaving 10 bases between them. Germline V gives CDR1 SGHTA, CDR2 FQGNSA. This CDR3 has 13 amino acids.

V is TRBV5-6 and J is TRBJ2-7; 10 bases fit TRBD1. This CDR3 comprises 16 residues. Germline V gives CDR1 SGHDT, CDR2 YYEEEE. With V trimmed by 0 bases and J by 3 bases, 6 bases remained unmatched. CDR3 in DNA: TGTGCCAGCAGCTTGGGTATGGGACAGGGGTACTACGAGCAGTACTTC. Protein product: CASSLGMGQGYYEQYF.

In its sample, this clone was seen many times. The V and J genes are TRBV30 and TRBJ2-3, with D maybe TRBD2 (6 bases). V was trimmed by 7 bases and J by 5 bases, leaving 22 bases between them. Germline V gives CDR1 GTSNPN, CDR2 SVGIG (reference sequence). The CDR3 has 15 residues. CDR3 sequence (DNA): TGTGCCTACCTGTCTGCGGGGTCCCTGGGAGATACGCAGTATTTT. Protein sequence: CAYLSAGSLGDTQYF.

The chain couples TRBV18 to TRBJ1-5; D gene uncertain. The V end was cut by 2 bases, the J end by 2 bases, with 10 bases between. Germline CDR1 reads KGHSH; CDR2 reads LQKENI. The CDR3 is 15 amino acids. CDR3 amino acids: CASSPVEGRNQPQHF. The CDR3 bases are TGTGCCAGCTCACCAGTTGAGGGTCGCAATCAGCCCCAGCATTTT.

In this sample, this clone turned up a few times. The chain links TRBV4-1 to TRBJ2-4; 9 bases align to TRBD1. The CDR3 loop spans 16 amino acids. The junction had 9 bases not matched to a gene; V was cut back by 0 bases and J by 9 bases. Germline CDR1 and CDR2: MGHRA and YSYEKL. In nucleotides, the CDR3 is TGCGCCAGCAGCCAAGATCCTCCGGGACAGGGACGCATTCAGTACTTC. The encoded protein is CASSQDPPGQGRIQYF.

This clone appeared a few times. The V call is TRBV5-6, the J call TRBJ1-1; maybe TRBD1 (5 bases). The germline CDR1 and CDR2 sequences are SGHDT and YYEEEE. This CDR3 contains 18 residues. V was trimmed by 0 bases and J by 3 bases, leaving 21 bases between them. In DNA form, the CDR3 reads TGTGCCAGCAGCTTGGGGGGTTTTGTCAGGGTTCGGTACACTGAAGCTTTCTTT. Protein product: CASSLGGFVRVRYTEAFF.

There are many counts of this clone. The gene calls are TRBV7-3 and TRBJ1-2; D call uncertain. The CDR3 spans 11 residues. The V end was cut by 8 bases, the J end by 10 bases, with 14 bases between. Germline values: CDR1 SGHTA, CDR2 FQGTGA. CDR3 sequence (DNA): TGTGCCAGCGGATCCGGGTCCGACTACACCTTC. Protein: CASGSGSDYTF.

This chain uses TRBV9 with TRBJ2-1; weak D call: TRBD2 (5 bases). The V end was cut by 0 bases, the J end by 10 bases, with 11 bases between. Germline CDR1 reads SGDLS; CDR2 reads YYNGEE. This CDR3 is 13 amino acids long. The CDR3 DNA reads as TGTGCCAGCAGCGTAGAAGGCCGAGGGGAGCAGTTCTTC. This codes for CASSVEGRGEQFF.

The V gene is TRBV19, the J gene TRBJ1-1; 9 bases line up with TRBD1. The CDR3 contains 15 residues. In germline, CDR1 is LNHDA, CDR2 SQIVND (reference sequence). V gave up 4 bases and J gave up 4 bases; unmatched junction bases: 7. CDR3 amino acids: CASSKTPGQGTEAFF. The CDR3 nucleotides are TGTGCCAGTAGTAAAACACCGGGACAGGGCACTGAAGCTTTCTTT.

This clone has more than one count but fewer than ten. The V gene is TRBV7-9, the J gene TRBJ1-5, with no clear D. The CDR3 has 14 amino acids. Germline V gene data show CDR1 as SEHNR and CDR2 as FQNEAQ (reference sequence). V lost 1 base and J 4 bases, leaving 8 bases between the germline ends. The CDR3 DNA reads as TGTGCCAGCAGCTTAGGGACTCCGAATCAGCCCCAGCATTTT. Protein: CASSLGTPNQPQHF.

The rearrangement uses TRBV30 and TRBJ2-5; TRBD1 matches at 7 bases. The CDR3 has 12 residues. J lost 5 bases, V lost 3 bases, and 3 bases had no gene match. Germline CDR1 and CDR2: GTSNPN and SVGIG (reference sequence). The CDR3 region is CAWSTGDETQYF. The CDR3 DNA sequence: TGTGCCTGGAGCACAGGGGACGAGACCCAGTACTTC.

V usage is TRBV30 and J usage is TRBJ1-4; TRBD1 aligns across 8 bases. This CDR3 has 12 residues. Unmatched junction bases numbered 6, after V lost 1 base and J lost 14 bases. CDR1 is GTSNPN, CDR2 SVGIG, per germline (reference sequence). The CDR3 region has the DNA TGTGCCTGGAGTGAATGGACAGGGCGGCTGTTTTTT. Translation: CAWSEWTGRLFF.